The 20 T cell receptor beta chains presented below share a single source sample, sequenced in a study of T cells in localized non-small cell lung cancer. The assay was immunoSEQ multiplex PCR, and TCRdb's table has in-frame clones only and misses some. The sample lists some 30,000 clones; around four fifths were seen once. Specimen: peripheral blood, collected before any cancer treatment. All receptors come from a male donor at least 60 years old with stage II squamous cell lung carcinoma.

The rearrangement joins TRBV9 to TRBJ2-7, with TRBD1 matching over 7 bases. V lost 8 bases to trimming and J lost 0 bases; unmatched junction nucleotides: 11. Germline lookup yields CDR1 SGDLS and CDR2 YYNGEE. CDR3 length equals 15 residues. The CDR3 DNA reads TGTGCCAGGAGTTCCTTCCGGGACAGCTCCTACGAGCAGTACTTC. It specifies CARSSFRDSSYEQYF.

The chain has TRBV7-3 and TRBJ2-3; 11 bases are a match to TRBD1. Germline V gene sequence: CDR1 SGHTA, CDR2 FQGTGA. The CDR3 covers 15 residues. J lost 5 bases, V lost 2 bases, and 3 bases had no gene match. As DNA, the CDR3 is TGTGCCAGCAGCTTAGGACAGGGGGCAATAGATACGCAGTATTTT. Protein product: CASSLGQGAIDTQYF. Variable domain in full (rest from reference TRBV7-3 and TRBJ2-3): GAGVSQTPSNKVTEKGKYVELRCDPISGHTALYWYRQSLGQGPEFLIYFQGTGAADDSGLPNDRFFAVRPEGSVSTLKIQRTERGDSAVYLCASSLGQGAIDTQYFGPGTRLTVL.

CDR3 amino acids: CASSLGTGGFYEQYF. CDR3 nucleotides: TGCGCCAGCAGCTTGGGAACAGGGGGGTTTTATGAGCAGTACTTC. The chain has TRBV5-1 and TRBJ2-7; 8 bases are shared with TRBD1. The germline CDR1 and CDR2 sequences are SGHRS and YFSETQ. The CDR3 totals 15 residues. Losses at the gene ends were 0 bases for V and 7 bases for J; bases not matched to a gene: 9. The entire variable domain, with the rest obtained from reference TRBV5-1 and TRBJ2-7, is as follows: KAGVTQTPRYLIKTRGQQVTLSCSPISGHRSVSWYQQTPGQGLQFLFEYFSETQRNKGNFPGRFSGRQFSNSRSEMNVSTLELGDSALYLCASSLGTGGFYEQYFGPGTRLTVT.

The chain links TRBV15 to TRBJ2-3, with unresolved D. The germline CDR1 and CDR2 sequences are LNHNV and YYDKDF (reference sequence). V was shortened by 2 bases and J by 2 bases, with 2 bases between the two germline ends. The CDR3 runs 12 residues. The CDR3 sequence is CATSRYTDTQYF. CDR3 DNA: TGTGCCACCAGCAGATACACAGATACGCAGTATTTT.

This clone was picked up one time. The J gene is TRBJ2-7, the V gene TRBV5-1; possibly TRBD2 for D (6 bases). CDR1 is SGHRS, CDR2 YFSETQ, per germline. Trimming removed 4 bases at V and 2 bases at J, with 13 bases between. This CDR3 is 14 amino acids long. This chain's CDR3 is CASSPEGGPYEQYF. CDR3 DNA: TGCGCCAGCAGCCCGGAAGGAGGGCCCTACGAGCAGTACTTC.

This rearrangement joins TRBV5-4 to TRBJ1-2; no clear D. CDR1 and CDR2 (germline): SGHNT, YYREEE (reference sequence). V lost 4 bases and J lost 7, with 17 bases in between. This CDR3 spans 14 amino acids. CDR3 DNA sequence: TGTGCCAGCAGCCGTGAGCAAGAAACGAGTGGCTACACCTTC. It specifies CASSREQETSGYTF. The entire variable domain, with the rest obtained from reference TRBV5-4 and TRBJ1-2, is as follows: ETGVTQSPTHLIKTRGQQVTLRCSSQSGHNTVSWYQQALGQGPQFIFQYYREEENGRGNFPPRFSGLQFPNYSSELNVNALELDDSALYLCASSREQETSGYTFGSGTRLTVV.

The chain has TRBV15 and TRBJ1-2; 9 positions match TRBD1. Germline CDR1 reads LNHNV; CDR2 reads YYDKDF (reference sequence). The CDR3 is 15 amino acids. V was clipped by 3 bases and J by 4 bases; unmatched bases: 6. This CDR3 is CATSRGTGKTYGYTF. CDR3 nucleotides: TGTGCCACCAGCAGGGGGACAGGGAAGACCTATGGCTACACCTTC.

As DNA, the CDR3 is TGCGCCAGCAGCTTCCCCAGCGGGGGGCAAGAGACCCAGTACTTC. It encodes CASSFPSGGQETQYF. The chain recombines TRBV5-1 with TRBJ2-5, with 9 bases identical to TRBD2. The germline gives CDR1 SGHRS, CDR2 YFSETQ. The CDR3 sequence is 15 residues long. Germline trimming cut 2 bases from V and 2 bases from J; bases unmatched to any gene: 4.

The rearrangement uses TRBV7-2 and TRBJ2-3, with D hard to call. Trimming left V 4 bases short and J 6 bases short, with 14 bases between. The CDR3 runs 14 residues. Germline V gives CDR1 SGHTA, CDR2 FQGNSA. This CDR3 reads CASSSSGRIDTQYF. CDR3 coding DNA: TGTGCCAGCAGCTCCTCGGGCCGCATCGATACGCAGTATTTT.

The V gene is TRBV19, the J gene TRBJ1-3, with 9 bases matching TRBD1. The germline CDR1 and CDR2 sequences are LNHDA and SQIVND (reference sequence). The CDR3 length is 13 residues. The trim removed 10 bases at V and 2 bases at J, leaving 3 bases unmatched. CDR3 residues: CATNRGPGNTIYF. As DNA, the CDR3 is TGTGCCACTAACAGGGGGCCTGGAAACACCATATATTTT.

The J gene is TRBJ1-1, the V gene TRBV6-1; perhaps TRBD1 as D (5 bases). The V gene lost 2 bases and the J gene lost 10 bases, with 17 bases spanning the gap. The germline gives CDR1 MNHNS, CDR2 SASEGT. The CDR3 is 14 amino acids. The CDR3 DNA reads TGTGCCAGCAGTGAACGTCGAGGGGACCTCGGAGCTTTCTTT. Protein product: CASSERRGDLGAFF.

This clone was picked up a small number of times. The CDR3 region has the DNA TGTGCCAGCACCCGGACAGGGGGAATTAATTCACCCCTCCACTTT. This sequence encodes CASTRTGGINSPLHF. This rearrangement joins TRBV6-1 to TRBJ1-6; 10 bases match TRBD1. This CDR3 region has 15 residues. V lost 7 bases and J lost 6; bases outside the gene matches: 6. CDR1 is MNHNS, CDR2 SASEGT, per germline.

The V and J genes are TRBV5-6 and TRBJ2-3, with TRBD1 matching over 8 bases. CDR1 is SGHDT, CDR2 YYEEEE, per germline. With 2 bases clipped from V and 2 bases from J, the junction kept 4 bases outside the gene matches. There are 15 residues in the CDR3. CDR3 nucleotide sequence: TGTGCCAGCAGCTTACAGGGGGGTTACACAGATACGCAGTATTTT. Amino acid sequence: CASSLQGGYTDTQYF.

The rearrangement joins TRBV6-5 to TRBJ2-1; perhaps TRBD2 as D (6 bases). Germline V CDR1 and CDR2: MNHEY, SVGAGI. Deletions cut 2 bases from V and 12 bases from J, with 14 bases between. This CDR3 has 13 amino acids. Written as DNA, the CDR3 is TGTGCCAGCAGTTACGATAGGGACTCAATGCAGTTCTTC. Its translation is CASSYDRDSMQFF.

The chain joins TRBV19 to TRBJ1-5, with a possible D match to TRBD1 (5 bases). Germline loops: CDR1 LNHDA, CDR2 SQIVND (reference sequence). This CDR3 has 16 amino acids. The V end was cut by 6 bases, the J end by 0 bases, with 15 bases between. DNA for the CDR3: TGTGCCAGTAGAGCCGGACATATTAGTAGCAATCAGCCCCAGCATTTT. It codes for CASRAGHISSNQPQHF.

On this clone: One junction end disagrees with the germline gene, perhaps due to a read error. The rearrangement uses TRBV11-2 and TRBJ2-1, with 11 bases that match TRBD1. The germline gives CDR1 SGHAT, CDR2 FQNNGV. This CDR3 is built from 16 residues. The CDR3: CASSPRTGGPYTEQFF. As DNA, the CDR3 is TGTGCCAGCAGTCCCAGGACAGGGGGCCCTTACACTGAGCAGTTCTTC.

By share of the sample, this clone is medium-sized. The gene calls are TRBV28 and TRBJ1-4; no clear D gene. This CDR3 region has 12 residues. With 9 bases removed from V and 5 bases from J, the gap between germline ends came to 10 bases. Looked up from germline, CDR1 is MDHEN and CDR2 is SYDVKM. CDR3 sequence: CARAGVNEKLFF. CDR3 bases: TGTGCCAGGGCGGGAGTGAATGAAAAACTGTTTTTT. Based on the CDR3 plus reference TRBV28 and TRBJ1-4, the full variable domain is DVKVTQSSRYLVKRTGEKVFLECVQDMDHENMFWYRQDPGLGLRLIYFSYDVKMKEKGDIPEGYSVSREKKERFSLILESASTNQTSMYLCARAGVNEKLFFGSGTQLSVL.

This clone was picked up one time. V usage is TRBV10-3 and J usage is TRBJ1-1; 8 bases are a match to TRBD1. CDR3 length: 11 residues. The V gene's germline CDR1 is ENHRY and CDR2 SYGVKD. The V and J ends lost 4 bases and 11 bases, in that order; junction bases with no gene match: 3. The CDR3 coding sequence is TGTGCCATCAGTGGAACAGGGGGGGCTTTCTTT. It translates to CAISGTGGAFF.

A word on this clone: At one end, the junction sequence differs from germline, possibly due to a read error. Other DNA sequences within the sample encode an identical CDR3. V and J are TRBV10-3 and TRBJ1-2; D unresolved. Looked up from germline, CDR1 is ENHRY and CDR2 is SYGVKD. The CDR3 loop spans 14 amino acids. The CDR3 DNA sequence: TGTGCCATCAGTGGTAGCCCCTTAGCCTATGGCTACACATTC. It yields the protein CAISGSPLAYGYTF.

V and J are TRBV29-1 and TRBJ2-1; 7 bases agree with TRBD2. Germline CDR1 SQVTM, CDR2 ANQGSEA. V gave up 1 base and J gave up 2 bases; unmatched junction bases: 11. The CDR3 runs to 17 residues. The CDR3 loop is CSVEGGASGYTYNEQFF. The DNA of the CDR3 is TGCAGCGTTGAAGGAGGGGCTAGCGGATATACCTACAATGAGCAGTTCTTC.